These T cell receptor beta chains were read from a single sample in a study of cytomegalovirus exposure and HLA in healthy donors. Assay used: immunoSEQ multiplex PCR; TCRdb lists only in-frame clones, some missing. This sample carries 200,000 to 250,000 clones, 82% of them seen once, and the ten largest clones take 2.7%. Sequencing input: PBMCs. All receptors derive from a woman aged 40 to 50 in good health and CMV-seronegative. The CDR3 runs from the conserved cysteine through the conserved F or W. The order of the fields is J gene, V gene, CDR3 protein.

J gene: TRBJ2-1; V gene: TRBV7-3; CDR3 protein: CASSPIGGRDYNEQFF
J gene: TRBJ2-7; V gene: TRBV4-1; CDR3 protein: CASSLLGTSGSREQYF
J gene: TRBJ1-1; V gene: TRBV27; CDR3 protein: CASSPRTGEDTEAFF
J gene: TRBJ2-7; V gene: TRBV2; CDR3 protein: CASRQGASREQYF
J gene: TRBJ2-7; V gene: TRBV6-1; CDR3 protein: CASSGTGVAYEQYF
J gene: TRBJ2-3; V gene: TRBV5-1; CDR3 protein: CASSSLAGVLDTQYF
J gene: TRBJ1-4; V gene: TRBV5-1; CDR3 protein: CASSWATGQNEKLFF
J gene: TRBJ1-2; V gene: TRBV6-5; CDR3 protein: CASSYRTGWAYGYTF
J gene: TRBJ1-2; V gene: TRBV19; CDR3 protein: CASSIEGGPGYTF
J gene: TRBJ1-4; V gene: TRBV10-2; CDR3 protein: CASSEGGGGEKLFF
J gene: TRBJ2-7; V gene: TRBV28; CDR3 protein: CASSLVAGFAGEQYF
J gene: TRBJ1-5; V gene: TRBV5-5; CDR3 protein: CASSRDRVDQPQHF
J gene: TRBJ2-2; V gene: TRBV29-1; CDR3 protein: CSVDGTKIPRGELFF
J gene: TRBJ2-5; V gene: TRBV15; CDR3 protein: CATSVTGGTETQYF
J gene: TRBJ2-7; V gene: TRBV27; CDR3 protein: CASSRPGLTSEQYF
J gene: TRBJ1-2; V gene: TRBV29-1; CDR3 protein: CSVKDRVGVNYGYTF
J gene: TRBJ2-1; V gene: TRBV5-3; CDR3 protein: CARSRKPAGGVDEQFF
J gene: TRBJ1-5; V gene: TRBV2; CDR3 protein: CASAADTIDSNQPQHF
J gene: TRBJ2-3; V gene: TRBV19; CDR3 protein: CASSIVSTAGGLEDTQYF
J gene: TRBJ1-4; V gene: TRBV2; CDR3 protein: CASSDRGTNGEKLFF
J gene: TRBJ2-3; V gene: TRBV19; CDR3 protein: CASSKPGTGDTQYF
J gene: TRBJ2-5; V gene: TRBV2; CDR3 protein: CASSLRSSGAQETQYF
J gene: TRBJ2-3; V gene: TRBV7-9; CDR3 protein: CASSRKGGPGSPDTQYF
J gene: TRBJ1-1; V gene: TRBV9; CDR3 protein: CASKKADTEAFF
J gene: TRBJ1-1; V gene: TRBV6-5; CDR3 protein: CASSSRGVNTEAFF
J gene: TRBJ2-3; V gene: TRBV7-3; CDR3 protein: CASSRSGISTDTQYF
J gene: TRBJ1-4; V gene: TRBV2; CDR3 protein: CASSVTDRGEKLFF
J gene: TRBJ1-5; V gene: TRBV21-1; CDR3 protein: CASSKRKQDSNQPQHF
J gene: TRBJ2-5; V gene: TRBV29-1; CDR3 protein: CSVEGGIGETQYF